One sample yielded the 10 T cell receptor beta chains listed below, sequenced in a study of somatic mutations in T cells in chronic GVHD. Assay: immunoSEQ multiplex PCR; the TCRdb copy retains only in-frame clones and omits some. The table has 1,500 to 2,000 clones, approximately 63% seen once. Sequenced material: CD8+ T cells from blood. All receptors derive from a male patient aged 45 to 59 with chronic graft-versus-host disease. Some T cells may possibly be graft donor cells.

The CDR3 reads CSAHRDGYTF. CDR3 nucleotide sequence: TGCAGTGCTCACAGAGATGGCTACACCTTC. V usage is TRBV20-1 and J usage is TRBJ1-2; D is uncertain. The CDR3 totals 10 residues. Trimming removed 5 bases at V and 6 bases at J, with 7 bases between. CDR1 is DFQATT, CDR2 SNEGSKA, per germline (reference sequence).

This clone is labeled as hyperexpanded (1% or more). The sample holds other DNA sequences that translate to the same CDR3. The rearrangement uses TRBV7-9 and TRBJ2-7; TRBD1 matches 8 bases. The CDR3 runs to 16 residues. V was clipped by 5 bases and J by 0 bases; unmatched bases: 9. Per germline, CDR1 SEHNR and CDR2 FQNEAQ (reference sequence). CDR3 DNA sequence: TGTGCCAGCAGCGGCCTGACAGGGGCAAGCTCCTACGAGCAGTACTTC. Amino acids: CASSGLTGASSYEQYF.

This chain joins TRBV7-9 and TRBJ2-1; 10 bases map to TRBD2. The V segment lost 5 bases and the J segment 0 bases; nucleotides outside the gene matches: 10. CDR3 length: 18 residues. The germline gives CDR1 SEHNR, CDR2 FQNEAQ (reference sequence). The CDR3 protein is CASSGGTSDPSSYNEQFF. The CDR3, as DNA: TGTGCCAGCAGCGGCGGGACTAGCGATCCGAGCTCCTACAATGAGCAGTTCTTC.

This clone was picked up a small number of times. The chain links TRBV9 to TRBJ2-1; no reliable D call. The CDR3 runs to 12 residues. The germline V gene encodes CDR1 SGDLS and CDR2 YYNGEE. The V gene lost 4 bases and the J gene lost 8 bases, with 10 bases spanning the gap. The CDR3 coding sequence is TGTGCCAGCAGCCTAACCCGGGATGAGCAGTTCTTC. Translated, it gives CASSLTRDEQFF.

With respect to this clone: Sequence at one end of the junction differs from germline and may be a read error. The chain employs TRBV5-4 and TRBJ2-7, with TRBD1 matching 8 bases. The CDR3 is made up of 13 amino acids. From germline, CDR1 is SGHNT and CDR2 YYREEE (reference sequence). The CDR3 sequence: CASSDGQGYEQYF. CDR3 sequence (DNA): TGCGCCAGCAGCGATGGACAGGGCTACGAGCAGTACTTC.

The chain combines TRBV9 with TRBJ1-2, with a possible D match to TRBD1 (5 bases). The CDR3 totals 14 residues. Germline V CDR1 and CDR2: SGDLS, YYNGEE. V was shortened by 0 bases and J by 0 bases, with 6 bases between the two germline ends. The CDR3 region has the DNA TGTGCCAGCAGCGTAGGGGGCTCTAACTATGGCTACACCTTC. Its translation is CASSVGGSNYGYTF.

The rearrangement links TRBV5-6 to TRBJ2-5, with 7 bases matching TRBD2. V dropped 3 bases and J dropped 2; count of bases not matched to a gene: 10. The germline V gene has CDR1 SGHDT and CDR2 YYEEEE. The CDR3 totals 16 residues. CDR3 coding DNA: TGTGCCAGCAGCTCGGGTGGGGGGGGTACTCAAGAGACCCAGTACTTC. Protein product: CASSSGGGGTQETQYF.

The rearrangement uses TRBV28 and TRBJ1-1; D remains unclear. The CDR3 has 14 amino acids. V lost 6 bases, J lost 1 base, and 12 bases lay in between. Germline values: CDR1 MDHEN, CDR2 SYDVKM. The CDR3 is CASSLDLRNTEAFF. CDR3 DNA sequence: TGTGCCAGCAGCCTCGATCTAAGGAACACTGAAGCTTTCTTT.

This clone has more than one count but fewer than ten. The rearrangement uses TRBV7-4 and TRBJ1-2; tentatively, D is TRBD1 (5 bases). V lost 1 base and J lost 14, with 14 bases in between. The germline CDR1 and CDR2 sequences are SGHVT and SQSDAQ. The CDR3 runs 12 residues. The CDR3 bases are TGTGCCAGCAGCTTAGGGGGCAGTGGGGCTACCTTC. Encoded protein: CASSLGGSGATF.

The chain is built from TRBV28 and TRBJ2-1; D might be TRBD1 (8 bases). Germline V gene lookup returns CDR1 MDHEN and CDR2 SYDVKM. V gave up 5 bases and J gave up 8 bases, with 22 bases separating them. The CDR3 length is 16 residues. This CDR3 is CASSPGQGGHPDEQFF. DNA for the CDR3: TGTGCCAGCAGTCCTGGACAGGGAGGGCATCCGGATGAGCAGTTCTTC.